This TCR beta chain was captured by sequencing in a study of T cells in Graves' hyperthyroidism and ophthalmopathy. Study outcomes and limitations: Ophthalmopathy was predicted by the model a median of roughly 6.6 months ahead of onset.

The TCR beta CDR3 regions underwent amplification using RNA transcripts as the source. First-round RT-PCR with HTBI primers amplified the TCR CDR3 region. TCRdb re-called the multiplex PCR reads through MiXCR, storing one row per CDR3 protein. The table has about 400,000 distinct CDR3 sequences, over 11% seen once; the top ten hold 25% to 30%. The sample holds many counts of this clonotype. As yet, its antigen is unknown. Diagnoses used clinical symptoms, serum thyroxine and TRAb, thyroid ultrasound and orbital computed tomography. The source material was blood. This clonotype was sampled from a man in his forties or fifties with Graves' ophthalmopathy.

CDR3 DNA sequence: TGTGCCAGCAGCTTATCAGGGACCCAAGAGACCCAGTACTTC. Its translation is CASSLSGTQETQYF. The J gene is TRBJ2-5, the V gene TRBV13; D tentatively reads TRBD1 or TRBD2 (5 bases each). The CDR3 is made up of 14 amino acids. Trimming removed 2 bases from V and 1 base from J, with 8 bases in between. The germline V gene has CDR1 PRHDT and CDR2 FYEKMQ (reference sequence).